The rows below give T cell receptor beta chains drawn from one sample of a study of blood T cells in healthy people across ages. TCRdb analysed the 5' RACE reads with MiXCR anew, one entry per CDR3 protein. This table holds around 1.5 million distinct CDR3 sequences, 30% to 40% found once. The specimen was blood. All receptors derive from a young woman in good health. The CDR3 runs from the conserved cysteine through the conserved F or W. D genes are given only for firm matches. Some rows have no size entry. The others give once, few or many, or a class for an expanded clone.

D gene: TRBD1
clone size: few
J gene: TRBJ2-1
V gene: TRBV6-1
CDR3 length: 15
CDR3 DNA: TGTGCCAGCAGACTCGAGGGACAGGGTGGAGATGAGCAGTTCTTC
CDR3 protein: CASRLEGQGGDEQFF

D gene: .
clone size: few
J gene: TRBJ1-2
V gene: TRBV29-1
CDR3 length: 16
CDR3 DNA: TGCAGCGTTGAACACATGGGCCAGGGGACAAACTATGGCTACACCTTC
CDR3 protein: CSVEHMGQGTNYGYTF

D gene: TRBD2
clone size: .
J gene: TRBJ2-7
V gene: TRBV5-1
CDR3 length: 14
CDR3 DNA: TGCGCCAGCCGTCGGGCTAGCGGGGGCTACGAGCAGTACTTC
CDR3 protein: CASRRASGGYEQYF

D gene: .
clone size: .
J gene: TRBJ1-5
V gene: TRBV10-3
CDR3 length: 13
CDR3 DNA: TGTGCCATCAGCTCAGGAGTGGCTCAGCCCCAGCATTTT
CDR3 protein: CAISSGVAQPQHF

D gene: TRBD2
clone size: few
J gene: TRBJ2-1
V gene: TRBV5-1
CDR3 length: 16
CDR3 DNA: TGCGCCAGCAGCCCCCCCGGAGCGGGGTCCTACAATGAGCAGTTCTTC
CDR3 protein: CASSPPGAGSYNEQFF

D gene: .
clone size: .
J gene: TRBJ1-1
V gene: TRBV5-4
CDR3 length: 14
CDR3 DNA: TGTGCCAGCACCCCTCGAACCCACAACACTGAAGCTTTCTTT
CDR3 protein: CASTPRTHNTEAFF

D gene: .
clone size: few
J gene: TRBJ2-4
V gene: TRBV3-1
CDR3 length: 15
CDR3 DNA: TGTGCCGGCAGCCAAGGGTCTACCGGGGGAAACATTCAGTACTTC
CDR3 protein: CAGSQGSTGGNIQYF

D gene: .
clone size: .
J gene: TRBJ1-2
V gene: TRBV30
CDR3 length: 12
CDR3 DNA: TGTGCCTGGAACGGCAACTGGGAGGGCTACACCTTC
CDR3 protein: CAWNGNWEGYTF

D gene: TRBD1
clone size: .
J gene: TRBJ2-1
V gene: TRBV5-6
CDR3 length: 15
CDR3 DNA: TGTGCCAGCAGCATGGCCAGGGGGCCTTACAATGAGCAGTTCTTC
CDR3 protein: CASSMARGPYNEQFF

D gene: .
clone size: .
J gene: TRBJ2-1
V gene: TRBV2
CDR3 length: 14
CDR3 DNA: TGTGCCAGCAGTGTCACCTATTTTGCGGATGAGCAGTTCTTC
CDR3 protein: CASSVTYFADEQFF

D gene: TRBD2
clone size: .
J gene: TRBJ2-5
V gene: TRBV20-1
CDR3 length: 17
CDR3 DNA: TGCAGTGCTAACACGGGACTAGCGGGAGCCCAGGGCGAGACCCAGTACTTC
CDR3 protein: CSANTGLAGAQGETQYF

D gene: .
clone size: .
J gene: TRBJ2-7
V gene: TRBV4-1
CDR3 length: 17
CDR3 DNA: TGCGCCAGCAGCCAAGGCTTAGAGGGACTCCACCGGTACGAGCAGTACTTC
CDR3 protein: CASSQGLEGLHRYEQYF

D gene: .
clone size: .
J gene: TRBJ1-5
V gene: TRBV18
CDR3 length: 13
CDR3 DNA: TGTGCCAGCTCACCGCAGGGAGATCAGCCCCAGCATTTT
CDR3 protein: CASSPQGDQPQHF

D gene: .
clone size: many
J gene: TRBJ2-5
V gene: TRBV7-2
CDR3 length: 12
CDR3 DNA: TGTGCCAGCAGCCGTAGGAGGTCGACCCAGTACTTC
CDR3 protein: CASSRRRSTQYF

D gene: .
clone size: .
J gene: TRBJ2-1
V gene: TRBV3-1
CDR3 length: 13
CDR3 DNA: TGTGCCAGCAGCCAAAGCTTTGCGTGGGAGCAGTTCTTC
CDR3 protein: CASSQSFAWEQFF

D gene: TRBD1
clone size: .
J gene: TRBJ1-6
V gene: TRBV7-3
CDR3 length: 17
CDR3 DNA: TGTGCCAGCAGCTTAAGGTCCGGGACAGGGGCCAATTCACCCCTCCACTTT
CDR3 protein: CASSLRSGTGANSPLHF

D gene: .
clone size: .
J gene: TRBJ1-1
V gene: TRBV20-1
CDR3 length: 15
CDR3 DNA: TGCAGTGCCCGACCTCCACTACAGAGGGAAACTGAAGCTTTCTTT
CDR3 protein: CSARPPLQRETEAFF

D gene: .
clone size: few
J gene: TRBJ2-2
V gene: TRBV29-1
CDR3 length: 14
CDR3 DNA: TGCAGCGTTGCATGGGGGGCCGTCGCCGGGGAGCTGTTTTTT
CDR3 protein: CSVAWGAVAGELFF

D gene: TRBD2
clone size: .
J gene: TRBJ2-3
V gene: TRBV16
CDR3 length: 15
CDR3 DNA: TGTGCCAGCAGCCAATCTGGGACTAGCGGGGGGACGCAGTATTTT
CDR3 protein: CASSQSGTSGGTQYF

D gene: TRBD1
clone size: few
J gene: TRBJ2-3
V gene: TRBV25-1
CDR3 length: 15
CDR3 DNA: TGTGCCAGCAGTGTAATTCAGGGGGCAGGAGATACGCAGTATTTT
CDR3 protein: CASSVIQGAGDTQYF

D gene: .
clone size: .
J gene: TRBJ2-3
V gene: TRBV11-2
CDR3 length: 19
CDR3 DNA: TGTGCCAGCAGCTTAGATATCATAACGGGAGAGAGAGACTCAGATACGCAGTATTTT
CDR3 protein: CASSLDIITGERDSDTQYF

D gene: .
clone size: .
J gene: TRBJ2-3
V gene: TRBV6-1
CDR3 length: 13
CDR3 DNA: TGTACCAGCCGCCCCGGGTTCACAGATACGCAGTATTTT
CDR3 protein: CTSRPGFTDTQYF

D gene: .
clone size: .
J gene: TRBJ1-2
V gene: TRBV29-1
CDR3 length: 12
CDR3 DNA: TGCAGCGTTGTGGTTTCTAACTGTGGCTACACCTTC
CDR3 protein: CSVVVSNCGYTF

D gene: .
clone size: few
J gene: TRBJ2-3
V gene: TRBV28
CDR3 length: 13
CDR3 DNA: TGTGCCAGCAGGAAACTTCGAACAGATACGCTGTATTTT
CDR3 protein: CASRKLRTDTLYF

D gene: TRBD2
clone size: .
J gene: TRBJ2-3
V gene: TRBV20-1
CDR3 length: 12
CDR3 DNA: TGCAGTGCCACGGGGGGGGAGGATACGCAGTATTTT
CDR3 protein: CSATGGEDTQYF